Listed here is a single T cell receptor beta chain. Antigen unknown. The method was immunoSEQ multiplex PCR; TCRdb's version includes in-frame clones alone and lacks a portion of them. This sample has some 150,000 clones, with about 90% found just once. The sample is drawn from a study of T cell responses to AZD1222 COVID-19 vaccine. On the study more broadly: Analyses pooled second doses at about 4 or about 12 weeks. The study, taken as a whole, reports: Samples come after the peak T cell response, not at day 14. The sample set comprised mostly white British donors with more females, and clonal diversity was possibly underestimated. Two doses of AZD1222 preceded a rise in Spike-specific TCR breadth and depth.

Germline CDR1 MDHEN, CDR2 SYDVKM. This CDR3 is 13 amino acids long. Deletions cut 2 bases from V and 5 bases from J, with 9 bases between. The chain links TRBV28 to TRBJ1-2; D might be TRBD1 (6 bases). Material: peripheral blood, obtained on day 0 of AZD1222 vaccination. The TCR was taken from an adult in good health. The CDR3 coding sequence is TGTGCCAGCAGTTTACAGGGGCCTTATGGCTACACCTTC. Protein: CASSLQGPYGYTF.